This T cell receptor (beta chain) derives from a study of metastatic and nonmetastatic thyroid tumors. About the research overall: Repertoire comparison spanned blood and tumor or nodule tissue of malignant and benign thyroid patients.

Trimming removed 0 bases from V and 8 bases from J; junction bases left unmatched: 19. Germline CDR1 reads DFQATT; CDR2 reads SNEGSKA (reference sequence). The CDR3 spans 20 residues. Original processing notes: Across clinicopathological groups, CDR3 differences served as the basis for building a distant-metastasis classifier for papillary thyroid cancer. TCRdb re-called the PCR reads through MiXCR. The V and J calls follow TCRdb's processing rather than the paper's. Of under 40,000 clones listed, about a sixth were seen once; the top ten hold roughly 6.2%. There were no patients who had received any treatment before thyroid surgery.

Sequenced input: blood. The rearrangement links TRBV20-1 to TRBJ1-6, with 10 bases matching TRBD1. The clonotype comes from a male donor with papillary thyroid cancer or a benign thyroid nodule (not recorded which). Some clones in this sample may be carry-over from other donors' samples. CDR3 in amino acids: CSARDAMRQGAGYTYSPLHF. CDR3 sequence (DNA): TGCAGTGCTAGAGATGCCATGAGACAGGGGGCAGGGTATACATATTCACCCCTCCACTTT.